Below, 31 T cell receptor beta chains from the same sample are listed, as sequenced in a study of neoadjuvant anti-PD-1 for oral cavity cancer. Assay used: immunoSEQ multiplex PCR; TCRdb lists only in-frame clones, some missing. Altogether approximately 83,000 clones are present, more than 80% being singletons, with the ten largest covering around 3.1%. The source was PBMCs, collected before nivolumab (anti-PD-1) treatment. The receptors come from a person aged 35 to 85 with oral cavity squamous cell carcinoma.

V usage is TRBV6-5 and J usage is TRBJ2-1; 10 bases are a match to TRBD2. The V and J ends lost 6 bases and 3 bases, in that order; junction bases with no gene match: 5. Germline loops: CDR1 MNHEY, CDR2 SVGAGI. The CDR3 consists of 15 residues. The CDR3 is CASSLKRGGYNEQFF. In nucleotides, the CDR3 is TGTGCCAGCAGCCTCAAGCGGGGGGGCTACAATGAGCAGTTCTTC.

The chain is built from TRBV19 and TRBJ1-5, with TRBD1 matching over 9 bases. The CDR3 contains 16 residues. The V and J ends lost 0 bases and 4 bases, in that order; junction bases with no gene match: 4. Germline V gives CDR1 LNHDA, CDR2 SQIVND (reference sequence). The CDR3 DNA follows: TGTGCCAGTAGTATAGATCGGGGGACAGGGAATCAGCCCCAGCATTTT. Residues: CASSIDRGTGNQPQHF.

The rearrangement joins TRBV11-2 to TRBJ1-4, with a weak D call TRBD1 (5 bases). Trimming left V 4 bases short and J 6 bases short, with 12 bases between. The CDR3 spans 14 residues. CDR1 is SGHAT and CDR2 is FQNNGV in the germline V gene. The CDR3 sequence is CASSWGFLYEKLFF. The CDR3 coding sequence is TGTGCCAGCAGCTGGGGGTTCCTTTATGAAAAACTGTTTTTT.

The CDR3 region is CAIQSAGANVLTF. As DNA, the CDR3 is TGTGCCATTCAAAGCGCTGGGGCCAACGTCCTGACTTTC. The chain uses TRBV10-3 and TRBJ2-6, with D uncertain. Germline CDR1 is ENHRY and CDR2 is SYGVKD. Deletions cut 9 bases from V and 2 bases from J, with 8 bases between. The CDR3 has 13 amino acids.

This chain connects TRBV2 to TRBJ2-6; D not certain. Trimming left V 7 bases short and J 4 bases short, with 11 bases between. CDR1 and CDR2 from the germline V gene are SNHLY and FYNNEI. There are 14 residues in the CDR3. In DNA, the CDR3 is TGTGCCAGCATCATTTATGCAGGGGCCAACGTCCTGACTTTC. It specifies CASIIYAGANVLTF.

CDR3 bases: TGTGCCAGCACCGGGACAGGGGGGACTAGCGGGACCTACGAGCAGTACTTC. It encodes CASTGTGGTSGTYEQYF. This rearrangement joins TRBV2 to TRBJ2-7; 13 bases line up with TRBD2. Trimming cost V 7 bases and J 2 bases; bases outside gene matches: 11. This CDR3 is 17 amino acids long. Germline CDR1 SNHLY, CDR2 FYNNEI.

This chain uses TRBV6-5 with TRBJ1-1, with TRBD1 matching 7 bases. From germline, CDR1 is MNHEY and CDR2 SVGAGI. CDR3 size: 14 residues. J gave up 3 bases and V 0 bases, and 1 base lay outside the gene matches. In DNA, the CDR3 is TGTGCCAGCAGTTACTCACAGGGGCACACTGAAGCTTTCTTT. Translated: CASSYSQGHTEAFF.

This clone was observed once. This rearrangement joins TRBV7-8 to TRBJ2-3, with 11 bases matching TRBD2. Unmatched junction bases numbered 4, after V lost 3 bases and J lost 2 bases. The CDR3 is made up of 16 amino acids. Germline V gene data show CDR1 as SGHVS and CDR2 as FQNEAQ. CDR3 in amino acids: CASSLGTSGYTDTQYF. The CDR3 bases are TGTGCCAGCAGCTTGGGGACTAGCGGATACACAGATACGCAGTATTTT.

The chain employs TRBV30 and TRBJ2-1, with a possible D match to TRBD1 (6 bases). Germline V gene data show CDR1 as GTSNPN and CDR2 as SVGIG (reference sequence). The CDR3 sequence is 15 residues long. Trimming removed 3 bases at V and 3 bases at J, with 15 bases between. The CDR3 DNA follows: TGTGCCTGGAGGCCGGACAGCAGACTCTACAATGAGCAGTTCTTC. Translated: CAWRPDSRLYNEQFF.

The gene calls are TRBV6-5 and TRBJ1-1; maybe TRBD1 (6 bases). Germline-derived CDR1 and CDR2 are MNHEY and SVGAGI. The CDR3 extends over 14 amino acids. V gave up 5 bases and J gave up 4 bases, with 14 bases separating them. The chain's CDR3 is CASSPGGWVTEAFF. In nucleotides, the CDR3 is TGTGCCAGCAGTCCTGGGGGCTGGGTCACTGAAGCTTTCTTT.

The CDR3 nucleotides are TGCGCCAGCACAACGGTTCCGGGGGACAATGAGCAGTTCTTC. Its translation is CASTTVPGDNEQFF. V usage is TRBV4-1 and J usage is TRBJ2-1, with TRBD2 as a possible D gene (6 bases). Trimming cost V 7 bases and J 5 bases, with 15 bases left between them. Germline V gene data show CDR1 as MGHRA and CDR2 as YSYEKL. CDR3 length equals 14 residues.

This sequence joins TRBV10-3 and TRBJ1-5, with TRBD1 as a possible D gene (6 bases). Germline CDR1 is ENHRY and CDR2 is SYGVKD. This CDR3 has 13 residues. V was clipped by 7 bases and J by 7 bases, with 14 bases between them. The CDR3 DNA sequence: TGTGCCATCATGGGGGGCGCGGGACAGCCCCAGCATTTT. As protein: CAIMGGAGQPQHF.

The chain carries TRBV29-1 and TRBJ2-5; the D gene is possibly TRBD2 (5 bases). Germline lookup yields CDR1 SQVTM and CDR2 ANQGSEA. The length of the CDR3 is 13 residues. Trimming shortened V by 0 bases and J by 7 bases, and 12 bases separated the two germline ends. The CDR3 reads CSVEEEAARTQYF. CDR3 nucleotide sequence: TGCAGCGTTGAAGAAGAAGCGGCAAGGACCCAGTACTTC.

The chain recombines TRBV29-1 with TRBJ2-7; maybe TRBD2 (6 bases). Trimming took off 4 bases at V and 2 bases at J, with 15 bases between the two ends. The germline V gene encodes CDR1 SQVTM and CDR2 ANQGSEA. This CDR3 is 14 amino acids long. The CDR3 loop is CSVAFQLAPYEQYF. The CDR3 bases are TGCAGCGTTGCTTTTCAACTAGCCCCCTACGAGCAGTACTTC.

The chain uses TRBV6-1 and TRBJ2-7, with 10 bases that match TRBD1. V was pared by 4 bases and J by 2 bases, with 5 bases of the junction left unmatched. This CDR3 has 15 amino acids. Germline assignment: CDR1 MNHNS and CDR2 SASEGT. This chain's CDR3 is CASSVTGTGAYEQYF. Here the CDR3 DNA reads TGTGCCAGCAGTGTAACCGGGACAGGGGCCTACGAGCAGTACTTC.

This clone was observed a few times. The CDR3 region has the DNA TGCGCCAGCAGCTTGGATAAGGAGACCCAGTACTTC. Protein: CASSLDKETQYF. This chain uses TRBV5-1 with TRBJ2-5, with D hard to call. There are 12 residues in the CDR3. V was clipped by 0 bases and J by 5 bases, with 5 bases between them. CDR1 and CDR2 (germline): SGHRS, YFSETQ.

The CDR3 coding sequence is TGCAGCGTTGTCAAACAGACCTACGAGCAGTACTTC. This codes for CSVVKQTYEQYF. V gene TRBV29-1 combines with J gene TRBJ2-7; D remains unclear. The CDR3 is 12 residues long. The germline CDR1 and CDR2 sequences are SQVTM and ANQGSEA. Trimming shortened V by 4 bases and J by 2 bases, and 9 bases separated the two germline ends.

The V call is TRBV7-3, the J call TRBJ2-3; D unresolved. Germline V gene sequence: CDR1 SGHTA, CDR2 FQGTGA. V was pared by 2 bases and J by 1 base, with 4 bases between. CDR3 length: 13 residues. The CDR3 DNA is TGTGCCAGCAGCTTACTAGGCACAGATACGCAGTATTTT. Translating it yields CASSLLGTDTQYF.

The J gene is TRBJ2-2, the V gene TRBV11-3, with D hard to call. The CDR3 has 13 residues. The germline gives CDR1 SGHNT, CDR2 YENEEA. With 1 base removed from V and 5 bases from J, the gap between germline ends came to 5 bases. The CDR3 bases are TGTGCCAGCAGCTTAGGAGCAACCGGGGAGCTGTTTTTT. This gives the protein CASSLGATGELFF.

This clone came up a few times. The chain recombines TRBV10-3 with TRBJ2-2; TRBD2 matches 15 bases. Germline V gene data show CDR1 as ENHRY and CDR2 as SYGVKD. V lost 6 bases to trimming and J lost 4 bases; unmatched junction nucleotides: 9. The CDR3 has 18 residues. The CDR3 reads CAISRTSGRGVSTGELFF. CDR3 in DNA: TGTGCCATCAGCCGGACTAGCGGGAGGGGGGTAAGCACCGGGGAGCTGTTTTTT.

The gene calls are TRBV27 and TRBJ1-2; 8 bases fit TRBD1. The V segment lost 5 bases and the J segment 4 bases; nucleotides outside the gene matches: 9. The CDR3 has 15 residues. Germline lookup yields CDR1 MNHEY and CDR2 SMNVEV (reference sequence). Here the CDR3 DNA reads TGTGCCAGCAGTCAAACGCCGACAGGGGCCTATGGCTACACCTTC. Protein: CASSQTPTGAYGYTF.

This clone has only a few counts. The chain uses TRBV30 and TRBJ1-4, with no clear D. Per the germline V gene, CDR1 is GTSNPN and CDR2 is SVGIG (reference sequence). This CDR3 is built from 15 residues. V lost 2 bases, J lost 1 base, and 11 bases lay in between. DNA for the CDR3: TGTGCCTGGAGTCCGACCTCTGGAACTAATGAAAAACTGTTTTTT. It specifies CAWSPTSGTNEKLFF.

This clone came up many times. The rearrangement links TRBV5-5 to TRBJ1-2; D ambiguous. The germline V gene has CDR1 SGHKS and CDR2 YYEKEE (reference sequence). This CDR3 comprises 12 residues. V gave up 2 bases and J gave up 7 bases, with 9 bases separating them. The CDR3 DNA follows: TGTGCCAGCAGCTTCGAAATCGGTGGCTACACCTTC. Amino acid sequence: CASSFEIGGYTF.

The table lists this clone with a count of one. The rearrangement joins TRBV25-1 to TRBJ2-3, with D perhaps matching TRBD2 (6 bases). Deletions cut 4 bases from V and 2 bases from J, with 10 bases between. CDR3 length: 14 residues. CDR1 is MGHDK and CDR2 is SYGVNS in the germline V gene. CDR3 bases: TGTGCCAGCAGTGCTAGCGACTACACAGATACGCAGTATTTT. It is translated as CASSASDYTDTQYF. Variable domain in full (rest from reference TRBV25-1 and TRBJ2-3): EADIYQTPRYLVIGTGKKITLECSQTMGHDKMYWYQQDPGMELHLIHYSYGVNSTEKGDLSSESTVSRIRTEHFPLTLESARPSHTSQYLCASSASDYTDTQYFGPGTRLTVL.

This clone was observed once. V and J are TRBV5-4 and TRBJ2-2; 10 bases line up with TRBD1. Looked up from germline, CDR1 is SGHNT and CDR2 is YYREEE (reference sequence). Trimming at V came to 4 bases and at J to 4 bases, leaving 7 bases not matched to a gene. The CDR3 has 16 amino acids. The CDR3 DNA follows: TGTGCCAGCAGCCCCGACAGGGGGCGAATCACCGGGGAGCTGTTTTTT. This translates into CASSPDRGRITGELFF.

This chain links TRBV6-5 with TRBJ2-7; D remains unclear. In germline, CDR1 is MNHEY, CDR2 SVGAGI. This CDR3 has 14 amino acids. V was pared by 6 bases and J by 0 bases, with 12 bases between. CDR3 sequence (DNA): TGTGCCAGCAGCCGACGGGTTACCTCCTACGAGCAGTACTTC. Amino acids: CASSRRVTSYEQYF.

The CDR3 is CASSLSSGQETQYF. In DNA form, the CDR3 reads TGTGCCAGCAGCTTGTCTAGCGGACAAGAGACCCAGTACTTC. This chain uses TRBV7-2 with TRBJ2-5, with 7 positions matching TRBD2. The CDR3 runs 14 residues. Germline V gives CDR1 SGHTA, CDR2 FQGNSA. The junction had 3 bases not matched to a gene; V was cut back by 3 bases and J by 2 bases. The whole variable domain, remainder taken from reference TRBV7-2 and TRBJ2-5, is GAGVSQSPSNKVTEKGKDVELRCDPISGHTALYWYRQSLGQGLEFLIYFQGNSAPDKSGLPSDRFSAERTGGSVSTLTIQRTQQEDSAVYLCASSLSSGQETQYFGPGTRLLVL.

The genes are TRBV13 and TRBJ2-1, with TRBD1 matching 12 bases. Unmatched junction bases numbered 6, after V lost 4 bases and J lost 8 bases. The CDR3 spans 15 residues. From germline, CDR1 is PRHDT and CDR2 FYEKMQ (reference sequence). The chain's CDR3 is CASSYRDRGLDEQFF. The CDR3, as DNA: TGTGCCAGCAGCTACCGGGACAGGGGGCTGGATGAGCAGTTCTTC.

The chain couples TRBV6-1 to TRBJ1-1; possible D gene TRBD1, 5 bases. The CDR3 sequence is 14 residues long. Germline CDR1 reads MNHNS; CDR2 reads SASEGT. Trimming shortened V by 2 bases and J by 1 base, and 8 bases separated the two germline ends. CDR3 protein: CASSEQGGNTEAFF. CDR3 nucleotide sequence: TGTGCCAGCAGTGAACAGGGAGGGAACACTGAAGCTTTCTTT.

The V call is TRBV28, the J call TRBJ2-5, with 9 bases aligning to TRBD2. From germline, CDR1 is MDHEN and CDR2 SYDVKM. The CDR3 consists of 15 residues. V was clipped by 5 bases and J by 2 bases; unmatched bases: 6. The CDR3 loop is CASSDTSGSQETQYF. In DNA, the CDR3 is TGTGCCAGCAGTGATACTAGCGGGTCGCAAGAGACCCAGTACTTC. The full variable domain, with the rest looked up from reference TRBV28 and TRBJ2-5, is DVKVTQSSRYLVKRTGEKVFLECVQDMDHENMFWYRQDPGLGLRLIYFSYDVKMKEKGDIPEGYSVSREKKERFSLILESASTNQTSMYLCASSDTSGSQETQYFGPGTRLLVL.

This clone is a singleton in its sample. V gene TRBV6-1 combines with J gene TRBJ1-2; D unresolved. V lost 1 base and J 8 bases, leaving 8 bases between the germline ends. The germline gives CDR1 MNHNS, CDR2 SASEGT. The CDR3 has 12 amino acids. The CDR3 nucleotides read TGTGCCAGCAGTGAAGGCCGTTGGGGCTACACCTTC. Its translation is CASSEGRWGYTF.